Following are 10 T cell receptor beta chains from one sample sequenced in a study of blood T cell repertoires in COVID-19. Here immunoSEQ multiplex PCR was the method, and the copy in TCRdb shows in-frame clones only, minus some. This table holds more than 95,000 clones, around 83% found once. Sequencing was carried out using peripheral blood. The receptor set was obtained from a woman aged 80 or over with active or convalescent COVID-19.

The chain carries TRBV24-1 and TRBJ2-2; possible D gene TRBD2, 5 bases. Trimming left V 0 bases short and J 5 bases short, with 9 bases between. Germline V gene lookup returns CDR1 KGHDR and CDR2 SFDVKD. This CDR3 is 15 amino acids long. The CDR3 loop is CATSDLSRETGELFF. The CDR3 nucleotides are TGTGCCACCAGTGATTTGTCAAGGGAGACCGGGGAGCTGTTTTTT.

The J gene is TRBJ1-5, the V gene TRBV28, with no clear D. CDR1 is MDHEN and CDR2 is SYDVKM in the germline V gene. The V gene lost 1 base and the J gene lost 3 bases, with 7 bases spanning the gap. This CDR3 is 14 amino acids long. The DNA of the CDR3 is TGTGCCAGCAGTTTATCGGGAAACAATCAGCCCCAGCATTTT. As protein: CASSLSGNNQPQHF.

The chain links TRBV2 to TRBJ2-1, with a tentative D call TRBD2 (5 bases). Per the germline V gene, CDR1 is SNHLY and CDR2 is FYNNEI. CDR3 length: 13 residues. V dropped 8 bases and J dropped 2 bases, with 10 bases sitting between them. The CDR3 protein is CASVERAYNEQFF. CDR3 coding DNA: TGTGCCAGCGTGGAGAGGGCCTACAATGAGCAGTTCTTC.

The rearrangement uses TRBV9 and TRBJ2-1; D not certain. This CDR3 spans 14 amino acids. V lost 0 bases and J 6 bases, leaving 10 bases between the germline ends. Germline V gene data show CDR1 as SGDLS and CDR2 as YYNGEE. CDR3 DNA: TGTGCCAGCAGCGTAGAAGTCCGCGGCAATGAGCAGTTCTTC. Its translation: CASSVEVRGNEQFF.

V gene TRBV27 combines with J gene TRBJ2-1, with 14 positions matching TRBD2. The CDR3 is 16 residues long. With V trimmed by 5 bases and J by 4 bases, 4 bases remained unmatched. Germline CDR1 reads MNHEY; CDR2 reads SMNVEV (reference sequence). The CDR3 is CASSRLAGGSYNEQFF. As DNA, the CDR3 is TGTGCCAGCAGTCGACTAGCGGGAGGGTCTTACAATGAGCAGTTCTTC.

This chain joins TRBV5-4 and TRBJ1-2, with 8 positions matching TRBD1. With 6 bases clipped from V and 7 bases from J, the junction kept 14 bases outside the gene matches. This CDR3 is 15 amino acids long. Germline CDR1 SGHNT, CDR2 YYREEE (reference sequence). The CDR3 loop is CASNDLAQGAGGYTF. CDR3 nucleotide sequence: TGTGCCAGCAACGACCTGGCTCAGGGGGCTGGTGGCTACACCTTC.

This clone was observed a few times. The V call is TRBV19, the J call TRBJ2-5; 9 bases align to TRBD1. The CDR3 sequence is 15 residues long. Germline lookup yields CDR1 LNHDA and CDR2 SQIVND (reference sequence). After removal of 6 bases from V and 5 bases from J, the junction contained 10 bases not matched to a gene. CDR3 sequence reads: CASSNTGGREETQYF. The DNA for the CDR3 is TGTGCCAGTAGCAATACAGGGGGCCGGGAGGAGACCCAGTACTTC.

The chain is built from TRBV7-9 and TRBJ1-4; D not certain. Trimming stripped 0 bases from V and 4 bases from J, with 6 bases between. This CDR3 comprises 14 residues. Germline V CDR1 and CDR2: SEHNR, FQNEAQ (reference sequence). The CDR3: CASSLAGSNEKLFF. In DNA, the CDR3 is TGTGCCAGCAGCTTAGCGGGCAGTAATGAAAAACTGTTTTTT.

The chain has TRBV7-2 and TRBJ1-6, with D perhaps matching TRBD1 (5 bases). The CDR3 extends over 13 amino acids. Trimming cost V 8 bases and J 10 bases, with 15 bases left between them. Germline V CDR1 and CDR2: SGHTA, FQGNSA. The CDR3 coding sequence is TGTGCCAGCGACGGGGGAATGTGGTCACCCCTCCACTTT. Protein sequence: CASDGGMWSPLHF. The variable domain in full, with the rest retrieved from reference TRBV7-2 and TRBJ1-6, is GAGVSQSPSNKVTEKGKDVELRCDPISGHTALYWYRQSLGQGLEFLIYFQGNSAPDKSGLPSDRFSAERTGGSVSTLTIQRTQQEDSAVYLCASDGGMWSPLHFGNGTRLTVT.

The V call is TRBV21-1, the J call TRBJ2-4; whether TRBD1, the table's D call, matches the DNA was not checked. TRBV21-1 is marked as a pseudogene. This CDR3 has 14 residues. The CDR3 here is CASPTGGQKNIQYF. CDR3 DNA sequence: TGTGCCAGTCCCACAGGGGGCCAGAAAAACATTCAGTACTTC.